The following is a T cell receptor beta chain sequence with its context. This clonotype was counted a few times. The specificity of this receptor is unknown. No qualities accompany the bases; no much larger clone lies one base away. This sample was included in a study of T-cell reconstitution after alpha-beta-depleted transplantation in children (dated by TCRdb to the mid-2010s). About the study as a whole: The study quantitatively tracked T-cell immune reconstitution after TCRalphabeta/CD19-depleted allogeneic hematopoietic cell transplantation in children using TCR repertoire profiling.

The library was obtained by PCR. Sequencer: Illumina HiSeq 2500. TCR libraries were prepared with molecular barcoding, using unique molecular identifiers to normalize TCRbeta repertoire quantification. TCRdb redid the processing of the public reads, applying fastp at Q25 and MiXCR, and retained in-frame beta chains. Duplicate CDR3 protein sequences are folded into a single record with the most common DNA and genes. This sample comprises 250,000 to 400,000 distinct CDR3 sequences, around 20% of them detected only once. The top ten hold approximately 10% of the sample. The paper's findings and limits, for the study overall: Over subsequent months, a decline in hyperexpanded clone frequencies was noted, and after one year, T-cell counts and TCRbeta diversity were mostly ascribed to newly produced T cells. The apparently early alphabetaT-cell count recovery about two months after transplant was reportedly dependent on only several hundred rapidly expanded clones derived from non-depleted graft cells. In some patients, high TCRbeta diversity at day 60 was attributed to recipient T cells and intrathymic progenitors that had survived conditioning.

The treatment or condition label, as the study defines it: allogeneic hematopoietic cell transplantation with graft depleted of TCRalphabeta T cells and CD19 B cells. TCRalphabeta/CD19-depleted allogeneic hematopoietic cell grafts were given to the transplant recipients, all of whom were children. The sequences come from PBMCs, mostly from graft donor cells, collected 180 days after TCRalphabeta/CD19-depleted stem cell transplant. The source is a male patient younger than 18 who had a stem cell transplant for acute lymphoblastic leukemia, so the T cells may come from the graft donor.

The DNA sequence is as follows: TGTGCCAGCAGTAAGGGGAGCCTTAACTATGGCTACACCTTC. Translated, this is CASSKGSLNYGYTF. This chain is built from TRBV12-3 or TRBV12-4 and TRBJ1-2; the D region possibly corresponds to TRBD1 (5 bases align). V and J lose 5 bases and 1 base, and a span of 11 bases separates them. The CDR3 contains 14 residues, cysteine and phenylalanine counted. Solely the CDR3 DNA is kept, with 42 bases framed from the first base.